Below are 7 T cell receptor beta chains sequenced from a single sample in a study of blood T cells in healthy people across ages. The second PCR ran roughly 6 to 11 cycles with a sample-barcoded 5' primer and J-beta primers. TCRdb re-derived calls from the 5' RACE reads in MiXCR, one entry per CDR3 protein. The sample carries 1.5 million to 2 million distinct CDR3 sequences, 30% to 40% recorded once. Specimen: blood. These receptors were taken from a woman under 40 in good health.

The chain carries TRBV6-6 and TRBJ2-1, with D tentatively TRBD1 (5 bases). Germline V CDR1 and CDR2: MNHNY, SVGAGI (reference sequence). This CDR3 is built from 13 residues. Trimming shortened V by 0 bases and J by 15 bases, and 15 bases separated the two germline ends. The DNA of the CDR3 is TGTGCCAGCAGTTACTCGATAGAGTCAGGGCGGTTCTTC. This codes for CASSYSIESGRFF.

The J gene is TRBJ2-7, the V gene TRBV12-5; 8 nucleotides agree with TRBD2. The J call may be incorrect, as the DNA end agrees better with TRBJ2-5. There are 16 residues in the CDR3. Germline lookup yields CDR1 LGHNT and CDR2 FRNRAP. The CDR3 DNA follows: TGTGCTAGTGGTCCAGACGGGACTAGTTTGGGTGAGACCCAGTACTTC. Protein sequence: CASGPDGTSLGETQYF.

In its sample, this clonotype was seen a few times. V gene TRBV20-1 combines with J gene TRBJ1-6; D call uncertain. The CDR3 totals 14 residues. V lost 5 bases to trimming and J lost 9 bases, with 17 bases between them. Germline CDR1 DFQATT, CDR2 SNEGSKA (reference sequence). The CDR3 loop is CSARSALESSPLHF. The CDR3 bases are TGCAGTGCTCGCTCGGCGCTGGAATCTTCACCCCTCCACTTT.

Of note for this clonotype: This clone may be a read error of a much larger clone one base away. The CDR3 sequence is CANREADTQYF. CDR3 coding DNA: TGCGCCAACAGGGAGGCAGATACGCAGTATTTT. The chain combines TRBV5-1 with TRBJ2-3, with D tentatively TRBD1 or TRBD2 (6 bases each). V was clipped by 9 bases and J by 4 bases, with 9 bases between them. The CDR3 has 11 amino acids. Per germline, CDR1 SGHRS and CDR2 YFSETQ. Based on the CDR3 plus reference TRBV5-1 and TRBJ2-3, the full variable domain is KAGVTQTPRYLIKTRGQQVTLSCSPISGHRSVSWYQQTPGQGLQFLFEYFSETQRNKGNFPGRFSGRQFSNSRSEMNVSTLELGDSALYLCANREADTQYFGPGTRLTVL.

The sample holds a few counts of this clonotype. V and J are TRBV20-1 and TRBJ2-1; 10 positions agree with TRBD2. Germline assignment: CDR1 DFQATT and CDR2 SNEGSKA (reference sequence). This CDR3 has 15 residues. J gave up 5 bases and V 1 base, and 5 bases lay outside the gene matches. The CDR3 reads CSARAGTSVDNEQFF. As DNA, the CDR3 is TGCAGTGCTAGAGCCGGGACTAGCGTTGACAATGAGCAGTTCTTC.

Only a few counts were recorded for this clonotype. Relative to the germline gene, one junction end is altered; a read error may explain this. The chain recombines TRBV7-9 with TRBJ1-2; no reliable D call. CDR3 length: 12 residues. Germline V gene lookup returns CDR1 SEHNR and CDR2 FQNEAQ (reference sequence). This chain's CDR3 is CASSREGIGYIF. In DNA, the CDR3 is TGTGCCAGCAGCCGCGAAGGAATTGGCTACATCTTC.

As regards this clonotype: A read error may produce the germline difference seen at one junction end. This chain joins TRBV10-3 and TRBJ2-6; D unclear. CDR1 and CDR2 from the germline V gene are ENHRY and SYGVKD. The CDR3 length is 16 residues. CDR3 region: CATSDPFGSGANVLTF. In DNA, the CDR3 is TGTGCCACCAGTGACCCCTTCGGGTCTGGGGCCAACGTCCTGACTTTC.